This TCR beta chain was sequenced in a study of CD8+ T cells in alopecia areata. Looking at the study overall: Treatment of the treated patients consisted of oral tofacitinib, 5 to 10 mg twice daily.

Isolation of CD4+ and CD8+ T cells from PBMCs was achieved by sorting. Reverse transcription of extracted RNA yielded cDNA, which provided the sequencing template. Generated by immunoSEQ multiplex PCR, the TCRdb table keeps only in-frame clones and is missing some. Of roughly 200,000 clones in the sample, roughly 60% were seen once. About this clone itself: Its antigen is not identified.

The CDR3 length is 13 residues. Trimming left V 3 bases short and J 0 bases short, with 5 bases between. CDR1 and CDR2 from the germline V gene are LGHNA and YSLEER. Findings and caveats of the study: Lesional scalp displayed greater clonality than normal scalp, most notably in alopecia totalis/universalis.

Source: CD4+ T cells sorted from blood, taken at week 0. This sequence originates from a human donor with alopecia areata. The chain uses TRBV4-3 and TRBJ1-1; no reliable D call. CDR3 in DNA: TGCGCCAGCAGCCATAAGATGAACACTGAAGCTTTCTTT. Amino acid sequence: CASSHKMNTEAFF.